This T cell receptor (beta chain) was sequenced for a study of regulatory T cells. Study-wide results and limits: In CD3G-deficient patients, conventional CD4+ T cells were enriched for hydrophobic CDR3 residues at positions 6 and 7.

Primers: 52 TRBV forward and 13 TRBJ reverse. Assay used: immunoSEQ multiplex PCR; TCRdb lists only in-frame clones, some missing. The sample lists about 17,000 clones; approximately 82% were seen once. Germline V gene data show CDR1 as MNHNS and CDR2 as SASEGT. The V gene lost 7 bases and the J gene lost 6 bases, with 15 bases spanning the gap. This CDR3 comprises 13 residues. Concerning this clone: Its antigen is currently unknown.

This TCR derives from a person aged 30 to 39 with CD3G deficiency. The chain uses TRBV6-1 and TRBJ1-1; no clear D. The sample consisted of conventional CD4+ T cells sorted from blood. In DNA form, the CDR3 reads TGTGCCAGCAAGGCGCGGGGAATCGCTGAAGCTTTCTTT. Protein sequence: CASKARGIAEAFF.